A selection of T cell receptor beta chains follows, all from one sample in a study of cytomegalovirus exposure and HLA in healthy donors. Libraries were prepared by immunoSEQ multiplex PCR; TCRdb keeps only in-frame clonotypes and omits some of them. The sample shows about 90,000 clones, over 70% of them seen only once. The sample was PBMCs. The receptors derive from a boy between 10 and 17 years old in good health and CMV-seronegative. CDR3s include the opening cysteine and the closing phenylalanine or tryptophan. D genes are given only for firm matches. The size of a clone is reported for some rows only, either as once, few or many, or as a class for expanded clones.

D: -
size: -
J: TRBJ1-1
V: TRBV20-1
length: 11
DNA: TGCAGTGCTCCCAGGGTCCCTGAAGCTTTCTTT
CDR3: CSAPRVPEAFF

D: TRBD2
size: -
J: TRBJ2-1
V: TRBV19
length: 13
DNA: TGTGCCAGTAGACTAGCGGGAGGTATTGAGCAGTTCTTC
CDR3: CASRLAGGIEQFF

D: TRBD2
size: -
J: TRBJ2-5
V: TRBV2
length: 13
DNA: TGTGCCAGCAGGGGGGGGATACAAGAGACCCAGTACTTC
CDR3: CASRGGIQETQYF

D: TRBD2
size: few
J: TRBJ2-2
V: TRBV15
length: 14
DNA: TGTGCCACCAGCATGGGACTAGCTAGCGGGGAGCTGTTTTTT
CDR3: CATSMGLASGELFF

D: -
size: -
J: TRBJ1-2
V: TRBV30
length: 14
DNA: TGTGCCTGGAACCAGGTCTGGCAGGACTATGGCTACACCTTC
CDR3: CAWNQVWQDYGYTF

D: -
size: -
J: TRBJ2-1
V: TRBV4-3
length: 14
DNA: TGCGCCAGCAGCCAAGATCGAGGGGGTAGAGAGCAGTTCTTC
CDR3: CASSQDRGGREQFF

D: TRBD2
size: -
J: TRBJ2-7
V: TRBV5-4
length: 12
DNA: TGTGCCAGCAGCTTGTACGGGAGGGAGCAGTACTTC
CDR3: CASSLYGREQYF

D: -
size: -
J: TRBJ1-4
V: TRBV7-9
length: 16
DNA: TGTGCCAGCAGCCTGATCGACACCTCAACTAATGAAAAACTGTTTTTT
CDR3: CASSLIDTSTNEKLFF

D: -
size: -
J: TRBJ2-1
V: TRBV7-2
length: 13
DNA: TGTGCCAGCAGCTTTAGACATGAGGGTGAGCAGTTCTTC
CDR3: CASSFRHEGEQFF

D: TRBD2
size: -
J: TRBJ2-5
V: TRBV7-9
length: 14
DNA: TGTGCCAGCAGACACGGACTAGACCAAGAGACCCAGTACTTC
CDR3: CASRHGLDQETQYF

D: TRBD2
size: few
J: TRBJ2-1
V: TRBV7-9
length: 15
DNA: TGTGCCAGCAGCTTTAAGCGGGACCTATACAATGAGCAGTTCTTC
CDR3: CASSFKRDLYNEQFF

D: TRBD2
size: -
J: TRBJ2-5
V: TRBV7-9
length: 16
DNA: TGTGCCAGCAGCTTCTATGCTAGCGGGGTCCAAGAGACCCAGTACTTC
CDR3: CASSFYASGVQETQYF

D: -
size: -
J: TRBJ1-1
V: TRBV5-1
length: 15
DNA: TGCGCCAGCAGCTTGGAAGGGGGGGGAGGGACTGAAGCTTTCTTT
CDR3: CASSLEGGGGTEAFF

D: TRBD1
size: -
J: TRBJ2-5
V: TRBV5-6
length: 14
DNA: TGTGCCAGCAGCACCTCAGGGGGCGGAGAGACCCAGTACTTC
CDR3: CASSTSGGGETQYF

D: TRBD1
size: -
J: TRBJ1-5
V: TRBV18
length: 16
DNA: TGTGCCAGCTCACCAAAGGACAGGGCTCCCAATCAGCCCCAGCATTTT
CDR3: CASSPKDRAPNQPQHF

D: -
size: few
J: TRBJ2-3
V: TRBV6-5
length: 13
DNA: TGTGCCAGCTCTAGCACTAGCACAGATACGCAGTATTTT
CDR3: CASSSTSTDTQYF

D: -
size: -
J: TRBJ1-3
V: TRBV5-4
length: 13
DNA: TGTGCCAGCAGCTCCGGGGGTGAGGACACCATATATTTT
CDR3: CASSSGGEDTIYF

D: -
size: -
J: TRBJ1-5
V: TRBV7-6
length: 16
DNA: TGTGCCAGCAGCCCAGGGGACGGGCCGGAGGTTCAGCCCCAGCATTTT
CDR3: CASSPGDGPEVQPQHF